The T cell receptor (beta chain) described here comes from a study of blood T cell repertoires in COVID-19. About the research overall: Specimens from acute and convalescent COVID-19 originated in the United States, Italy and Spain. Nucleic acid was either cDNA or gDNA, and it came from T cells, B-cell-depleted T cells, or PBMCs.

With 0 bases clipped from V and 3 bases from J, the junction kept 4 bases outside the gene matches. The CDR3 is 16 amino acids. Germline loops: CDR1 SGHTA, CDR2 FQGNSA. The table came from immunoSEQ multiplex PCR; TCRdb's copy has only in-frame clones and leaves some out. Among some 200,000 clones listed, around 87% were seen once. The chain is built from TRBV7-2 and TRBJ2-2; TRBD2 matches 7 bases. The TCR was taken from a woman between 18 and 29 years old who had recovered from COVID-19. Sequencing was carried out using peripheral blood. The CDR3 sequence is CASSLAVGRDTGELFF. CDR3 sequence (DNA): TGTGCCAGCAGCTTAGCGGTGGGGAGGGACACCGGGGAGCTGTTTTTT.